The table lists the clone carrying this T cell receptor beta chain with many counts. No antigen is known for it. The data stem from a study of T cell repertoires in cytomegalovirus infection. Study background: The study used recently identified HLA-C-restricted and well-studied HLA-B-restricted CMV epitopes. Public TCR beta signatures indicated both CMV infection and matching HLA type.

One entry per CDR3 protein results from TCRdb running MiXCR on the reads. The sample has 700,000 to 900,000 distinct CDR3 sequences; 25% to 30% are singletons. Study results and caveats: CMV-specific HLA-C-restricted TCR beta clonotypes dominated the ex vivo response. Frequencies of public TCR beta families were cumulated, and this identified carriers of CMV plus the relevant HLA.

The CDR3 runs to 13 residues. Between the trimmed V and J ends, which lost 6 bases and 1 base, there was a span of 6 bases. The source material was cultured CD8+ T cells from PBMCs, sampled from culture after CMV antigen stimulation. The V call is TRBV12-3 or TRBV12-4, the J call TRBJ2-2, with D uncertain. The TCR was taken from a human donor in good health (CMV status not recorded). Some clones in this sample may be carry-over from other donors' samples. CDR3: CASSFRNTGELFF. The DNA for the CDR3 is TGTGCCAGCAGCTTCAGGAACACCGGGGAGCTGTTTTTT.